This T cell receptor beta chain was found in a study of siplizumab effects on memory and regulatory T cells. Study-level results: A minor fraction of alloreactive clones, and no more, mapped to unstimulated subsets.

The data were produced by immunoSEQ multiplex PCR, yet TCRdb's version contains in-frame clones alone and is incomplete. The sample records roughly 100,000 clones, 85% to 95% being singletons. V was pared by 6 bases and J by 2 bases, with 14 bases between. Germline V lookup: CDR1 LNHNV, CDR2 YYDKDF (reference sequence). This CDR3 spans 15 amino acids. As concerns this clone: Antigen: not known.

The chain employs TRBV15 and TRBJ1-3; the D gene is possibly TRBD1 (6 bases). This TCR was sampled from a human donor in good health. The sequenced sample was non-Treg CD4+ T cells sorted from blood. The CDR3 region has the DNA TGTGCCACCAGGGAGAGGGGGACTGCTGGAAACACCATATATTTT. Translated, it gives CATRERGTAGNTIYF.